This TCR beta chain stems from a study of blood T cell repertoires in COVID-19. Participants' reported clinical history set cohort assignment. Some clones are missing from TCRdb's copy, which holds only in-frame ones; the method was immunoSEQ multiplex PCR. The sample has about 250,000 clones, approximately 90% seen once. This clone was seen once. Germline V lookup: CDR1 SNHLY, CDR2 FYNNEI. V was shortened by 7 bases and J by 0 bases, with 16 bases between the two germline ends. This CDR3 contains 16 residues. This clonotype originated in a woman under 40 with acute COVID-19. The rearrangement uses TRBV2 and TRBJ2-1; D perhaps matches TRBD2 (5 bases). Input material: PBMCs or T cells enriched from blood (not recorded which). The CDR3 here is CASTDIGEVSYNEQFF. The CDR3 nucleotides are TGTGCCAGCACCGATATCGGGGAAGTCTCCTACAATGAGCAGTTCTTC.